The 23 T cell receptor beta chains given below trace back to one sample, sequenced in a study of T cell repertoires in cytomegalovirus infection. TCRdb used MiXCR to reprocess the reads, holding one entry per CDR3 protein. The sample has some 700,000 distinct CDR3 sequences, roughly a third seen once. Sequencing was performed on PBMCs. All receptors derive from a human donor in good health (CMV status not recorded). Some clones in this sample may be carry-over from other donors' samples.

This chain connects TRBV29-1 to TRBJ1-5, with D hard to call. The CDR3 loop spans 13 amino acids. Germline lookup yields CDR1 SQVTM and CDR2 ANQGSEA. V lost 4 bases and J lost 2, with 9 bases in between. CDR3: CSVGWGGNQPQHF. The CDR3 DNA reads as TGCAGCGTTGGGTGGGGTGGCAATCAGCCCCAGCATTTT.

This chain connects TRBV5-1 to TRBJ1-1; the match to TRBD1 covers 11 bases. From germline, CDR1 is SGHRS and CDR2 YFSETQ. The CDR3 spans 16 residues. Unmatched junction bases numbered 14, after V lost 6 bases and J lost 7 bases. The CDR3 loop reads CASTKTGTGGEDEAFF. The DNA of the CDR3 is TGCGCCAGCACCAAGACCGGGACAGGGGGTGAGGATGAAGCTTTCTTT.

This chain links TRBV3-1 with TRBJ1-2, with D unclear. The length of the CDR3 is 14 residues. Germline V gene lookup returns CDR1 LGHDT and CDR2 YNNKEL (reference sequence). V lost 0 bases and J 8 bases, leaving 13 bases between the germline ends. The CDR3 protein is CASSQETYLGGYTF. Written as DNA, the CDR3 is TGTGCCAGCAGCCAAGAGACGTATCTAGGCGGCTACACCTTC.

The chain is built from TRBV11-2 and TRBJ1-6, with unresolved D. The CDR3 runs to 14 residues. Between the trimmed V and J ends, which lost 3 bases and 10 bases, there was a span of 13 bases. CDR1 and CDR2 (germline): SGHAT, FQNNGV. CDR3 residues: CASSFIGVGSPLHF. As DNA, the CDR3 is TGTGCCAGCAGCTTTATCGGGGTTGGGTCACCCCTCCACTTT.

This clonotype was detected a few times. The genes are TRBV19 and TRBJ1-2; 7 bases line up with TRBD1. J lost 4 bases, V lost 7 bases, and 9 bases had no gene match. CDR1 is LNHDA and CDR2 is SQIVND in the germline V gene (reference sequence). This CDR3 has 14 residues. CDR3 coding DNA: TGTGCCAGTACCCGGACAGGTGCCCTCTATGGCTACACCTTC. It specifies CASTRTGALYGYTF.

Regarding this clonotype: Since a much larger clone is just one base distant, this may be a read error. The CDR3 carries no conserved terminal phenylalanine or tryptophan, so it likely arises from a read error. CDR3 coding DNA: TGTGCCAGCAGGATACAGGGGGCGGTGGATGAGCAGTTCTTA. Encoded protein: CASRIQGAVDEQFL. The chain uses TRBV7-2 and TRBJ2-1, with 9 bases fitting TRBD1. The V gene's germline CDR1 is SGHTA and CDR2 FQGNSA. CDR3 length equals 14 residues. Trimming at V came to 6 bases and at J to 8 bases, leaving 8 bases not matched to a gene.

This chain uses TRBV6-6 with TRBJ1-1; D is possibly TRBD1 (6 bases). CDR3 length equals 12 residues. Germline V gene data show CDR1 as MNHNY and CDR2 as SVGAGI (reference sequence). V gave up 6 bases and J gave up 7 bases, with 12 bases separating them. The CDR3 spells CASRQGPVEAFF. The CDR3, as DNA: TGTGCCAGCAGACAGGGCCCTGTTGAAGCTTTCTTT.

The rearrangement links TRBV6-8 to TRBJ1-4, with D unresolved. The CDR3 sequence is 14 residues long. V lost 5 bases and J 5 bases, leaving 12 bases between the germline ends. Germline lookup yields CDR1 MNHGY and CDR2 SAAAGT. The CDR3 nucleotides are TGTGCCAGCAGTAAACAGAGTCTAAATGAAAAACTGTTTTTT. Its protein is CASSKQSLNEKLFF.

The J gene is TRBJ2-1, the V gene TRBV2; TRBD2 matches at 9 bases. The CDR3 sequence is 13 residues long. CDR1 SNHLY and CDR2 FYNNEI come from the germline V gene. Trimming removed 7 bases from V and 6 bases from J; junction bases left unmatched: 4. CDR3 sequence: CASNSGGINEQFF. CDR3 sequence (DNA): TGTGCCAGCAACAGCGGGGGGATCAATGAGCAGTTCTTC.

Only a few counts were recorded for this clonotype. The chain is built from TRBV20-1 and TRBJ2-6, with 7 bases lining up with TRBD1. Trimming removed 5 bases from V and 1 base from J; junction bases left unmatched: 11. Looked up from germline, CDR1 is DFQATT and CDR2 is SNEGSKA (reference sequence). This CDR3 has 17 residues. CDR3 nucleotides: TGCAGTGCTCGGGTAGGGGGCCCGCGATCTGGGGCCAACGTCCTGACTTTC. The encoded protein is CSARVGGPRSGANVLTF.

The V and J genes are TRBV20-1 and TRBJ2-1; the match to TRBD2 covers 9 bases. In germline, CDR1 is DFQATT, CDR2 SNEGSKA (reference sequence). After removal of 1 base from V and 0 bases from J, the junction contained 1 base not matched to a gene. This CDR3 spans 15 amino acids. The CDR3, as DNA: TGCAGTGCTAGAGGTAGCGGGGGCTCCTACAATGAGCAGTTCTTC. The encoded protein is CSARGSGGSYNEQFF.

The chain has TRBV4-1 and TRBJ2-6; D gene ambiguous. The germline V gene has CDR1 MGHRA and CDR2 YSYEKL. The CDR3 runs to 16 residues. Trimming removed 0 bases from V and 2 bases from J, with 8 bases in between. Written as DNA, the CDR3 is TGCGCCAGCAGCCAAGATGACATAGCTGGGGCCAACGTCCTGACTTTC. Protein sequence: CASSQDDIAGANVLTF.

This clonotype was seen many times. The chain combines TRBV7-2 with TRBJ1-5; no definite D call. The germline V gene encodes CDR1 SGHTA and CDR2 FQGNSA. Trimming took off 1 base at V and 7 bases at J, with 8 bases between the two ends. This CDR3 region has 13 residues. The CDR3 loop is CASSLESAQPQHF. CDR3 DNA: TGTGCCAGCAGCTTAGAATCGGCACAGCCCCAGCATTTT.

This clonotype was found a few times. CDR3 coding DNA: TGTGCCACCAGTGCCTCCACCGGTATCGCGGGGGGAAATGAAAAACTGTTTTTT. Protein: CATSASTGIAGGNEKLFF. The V call is TRBV24-1, the J call TRBJ1-4; D perhaps matches TRBD1 (5 bases). Per germline, CDR1 KGHDR and CDR2 SFDVKD. This CDR3 comprises 18 residues. With 5 bases removed from V and 5 bases from J, the gap between germline ends came to 23 bases.

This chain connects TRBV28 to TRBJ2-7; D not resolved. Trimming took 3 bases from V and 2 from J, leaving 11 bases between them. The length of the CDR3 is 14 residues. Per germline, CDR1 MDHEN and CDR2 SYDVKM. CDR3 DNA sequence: TGTGCCAGCAGTTTCTATAACAGTCCCTACGAGCAGTACTTC. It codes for CASSFYNSPYEQYF. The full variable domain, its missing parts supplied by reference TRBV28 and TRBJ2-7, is DVKVTQSSRYLVKRTGEKVFLECVQDMDHENMFWYRQDPGLGLRLIYFSYDVKMKEKGDIPEGYSVSREKKERFSLILESASTNQTSMYLCASSFYNSPYEQYFGPGTRLTVT.

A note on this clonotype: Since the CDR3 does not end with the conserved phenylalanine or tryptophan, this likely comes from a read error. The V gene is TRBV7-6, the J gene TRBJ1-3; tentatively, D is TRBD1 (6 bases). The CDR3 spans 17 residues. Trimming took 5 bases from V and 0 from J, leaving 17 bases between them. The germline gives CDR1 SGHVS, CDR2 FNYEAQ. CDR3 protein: CASSVRRGLSSGNTIYC. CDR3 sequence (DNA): TGTGCCAGCAGCGTTCGCAGGGGACTGAGCTCTGGAAACACCATATATTGT.

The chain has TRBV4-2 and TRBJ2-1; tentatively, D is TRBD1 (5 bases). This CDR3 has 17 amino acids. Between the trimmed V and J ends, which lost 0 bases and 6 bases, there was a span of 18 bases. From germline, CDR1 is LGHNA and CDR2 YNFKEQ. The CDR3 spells CASSQEGRSSSGNEQFF. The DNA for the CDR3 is TGTGCCAGCAGCCAAGAGGGGCGAAGCAGTTCGGGCAATGAGCAGTTCTTC.

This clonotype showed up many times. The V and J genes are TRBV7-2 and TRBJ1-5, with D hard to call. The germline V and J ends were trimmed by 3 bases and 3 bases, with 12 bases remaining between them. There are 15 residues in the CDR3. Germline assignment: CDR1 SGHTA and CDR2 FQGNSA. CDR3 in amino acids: CASSLGTGHNQPQHF. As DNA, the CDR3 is TGTGCCAGCAGCTTGGGTACCGGTCACAATCAGCCCCAGCATTTT.

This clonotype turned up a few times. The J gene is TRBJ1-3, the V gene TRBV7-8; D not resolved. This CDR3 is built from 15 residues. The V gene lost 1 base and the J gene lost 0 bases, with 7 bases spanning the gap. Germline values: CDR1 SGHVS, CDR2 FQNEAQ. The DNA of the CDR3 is TGTGCCAGCAGCTTAGGGTCGAGCTCTGGAAACACCATATATTTT. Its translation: CASSLGSSSGNTIYF.

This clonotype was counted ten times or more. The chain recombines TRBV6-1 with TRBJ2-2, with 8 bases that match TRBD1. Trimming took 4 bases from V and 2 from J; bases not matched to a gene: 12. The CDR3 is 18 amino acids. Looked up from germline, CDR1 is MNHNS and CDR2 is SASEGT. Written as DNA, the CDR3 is TGTGCCAGCAGTGCCACCCGCGGACAGGGCCCTAACACCGGGGAGCTGTTTTTT. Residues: CASSATRGQGPNTGELFF.

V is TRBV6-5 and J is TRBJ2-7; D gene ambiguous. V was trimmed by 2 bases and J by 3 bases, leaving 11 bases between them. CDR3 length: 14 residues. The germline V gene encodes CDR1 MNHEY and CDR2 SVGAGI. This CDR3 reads CASSYSTARYEQYF. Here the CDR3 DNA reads TGTGCCAGCAGTTACAGTACAGCCCGCTACGAGCAGTACTTC.

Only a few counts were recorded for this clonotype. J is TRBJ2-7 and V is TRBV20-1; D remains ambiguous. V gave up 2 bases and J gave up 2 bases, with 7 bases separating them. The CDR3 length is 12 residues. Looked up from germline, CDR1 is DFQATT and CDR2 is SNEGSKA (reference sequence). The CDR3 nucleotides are TGCAGTGCTAGACAGGCTCCCTACGAGCAGTACTTC. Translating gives CSARQAPYEQYF.

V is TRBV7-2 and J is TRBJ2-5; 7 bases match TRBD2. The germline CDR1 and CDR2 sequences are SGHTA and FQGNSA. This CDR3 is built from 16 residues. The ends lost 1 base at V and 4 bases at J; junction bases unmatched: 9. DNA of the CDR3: TGTGCCAGCAGCTTAGTGGGGGGAGGGCCTGGAGAGACCCAGTACTTC. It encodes CASSLVGGGPGETQYF.